The T cell receptor (beta chain) under discussion was sequenced for a study of shared clonotypes between healthy human individuals. Looking at the study overall: Plates per donor: three CD4 naive, three CD4 memory, two CD8 naive, one CD8 memory. Findings of the study overall: Clonotypes shared by all four sorted-subset donors had higher generation probabilities than non-shared clonotypes.

Note on this clone: The antigen is undetermined.

The naive CD8 population came from CD45RO-negative cells selected for CCR7, without terminally differentiated effector memory CD45RA+ cells. Assay runs were performed at deep level. TCRdb's copy holds only in-frame clones and misses some; the assay was immunoSEQ multiplex PCR. The repertoire holds some 2,100,000 clones, roughly 91% seen once, with 1.5% to 2% in the top ten. CDR3 size: 17 residues. Germline V gene lookup returns CDR1 SGHAT and CDR2 FQNNGV. V gave up 1 base and J gave up 0 bases; unmatched junction bases: 3. V and J are TRBV11-2 and TRBJ2-3; 11 bases are a match to TRBD2. The sequenced material came from naive CD8+ T cells from PBMCs. The receptor's source is a man younger than 30 in good health. Some clones in this sample may be carry-over from other donors' samples. CDR3 nucleotides: TGTGCCAGCAGCTTAGGGGGACTAGCGGAGAGCACAGATACGCAGTATTTT. Residues: CASSLGGLAESTDTQYF.